These 26 T cell receptor beta chains originate from one sample sequenced in a study of monozygotic twins with inflammatory bowel disease. TCRdb reprocessed the 5' RACE reads, with one entry per CDR3 protein and no DNA. The sample includes approximately 340,000 distinct CDR3 sequences. The sequencing input was blood. These receptors were obtained from a human donor with ulcerative colitis or Crohn's disease, or a healthy co-twin of an affected twin (not recorded which).

The chain combines TRBV6-5 with TRBJ1-6; absent DNA, TCRdb's TRBD1 call cannot be checked. The CDR3 spans 15 residues. Germline CDR1 reads MNHEY; CDR2 reads SVGAGI. CDR3 region: CASSLRTADNSPLHF.

The chain combines TRBV28 with TRBJ1-4. The CDR3 length is 15 residues. The V gene's germline CDR1 is MDHEN and CDR2 SYDVKM. The CDR3 here is CASSFAIIIREKLFF.

The chain has TRBV2 and TRBJ2-7. The CDR3 has 12 residues. The germline gives CDR1 SNHLY, CDR2 FYNNEI. The CDR3 region is CASSSGPYEQYF.

V and J are TRBV3-1 and TRBJ1-4. CDR3 size: 18 residues. The V gene's germline CDR1 is LGHDT and CDR2 YNNKEL (reference sequence). CDR3 residues: CASSQDFRGPATNEKLFF.

The chain links TRBV7-7 to TRBJ2-2; absent DNA, TCRdb's TRBD1 call cannot be checked. Germline lookup yields CDR1 SSHAT and CDR2 FNYEAQ (reference sequence). This CDR3 has 13 residues. CDR3 region: CASSDRAPGELFF.

V and J are TRBV4-1 and TRBJ2-5; the D gene TCRdb calls, TRBD2, cannot be checked with no DNA. The CDR3 extends over 14 amino acids. Per germline, CDR1 MGHRA and CDR2 YSYEKL. The CDR3 sequence is CASSQEWPVGREYF.

The chain recombines TRBV28 with TRBJ1-2. CDR1 is MDHEN, CDR2 SYDVKM, per germline. The CDR3 loop spans 13 amino acids. The CDR3 is CASSLTQIYGYTF.

This sequence joins TRBV5-6 and TRBJ1-6. CDR3 size: 15 residues. Germline lookup yields CDR1 SGHDT and CDR2 YYEEEE. This chain's CDR3 is CASSFWKGINSPLHF.

This CDR3 is CASSPGGQGSYEQYF. This chain uses TRBV6-1 with TRBJ2-7; TCRdb designates TRBD1, a call that cannot be tested without DNA. The CDR3 sequence is 15 residues long. From germline, CDR1 is MNHNS and CDR2 SASEGT.

The chain couples TRBV29-1 to TRBJ2-3; the D call of TRBD2 rests on TCRdb alone, since no DNA is present to check it. Germline V gene data show CDR1 as SQVTM and CDR2 as ANQGSEA. The CDR3 extends over 15 amino acids. The CDR3 protein is CSVEASGRDTDTQYF.

The V gene is TRBV12-3 or TRBV12-4, the J gene TRBJ2-3; TCRdb's D gene call, TRBD2, goes unchecked for lack of DNA. The CDR3 spans 16 residues. CDR3: CASSFELAGGTDTQYF.

The rearrangement links TRBV5-8 to TRBJ2-2; TCRdb gives TRBD1 as the D gene, but with no DNA this cannot be confirmed. The CDR3 length is 15 residues. The V gene's germline CDR1 is SGHTS and CDR2 YDEGEE. CDR3 loop: CASSTGVTNTGELFF. The full variable domain, its missing parts supplied by reference TRBV5-8 and TRBJ2-2, is EAGVTQSPTHLIKTRGQQATLRCSPISGHTSVYWYQQALGLGLQFLLWYDEGEERNRGNFPPRFSGRQFPNYSSELNVNALELEDSALYLCASSTGVTNTGELFFGEGSRLTVL.

The chain links TRBV27 to TRBJ1-1. Germline V CDR1 and CDR2: MNHEY, SMNVEV (reference sequence). The CDR3 is made up of 13 amino acids. The CDR3 spells CASSLGEGSEAFF.

V is TRBV9 and J is TRBJ2-1; TCRdb reports TRBD1, a call that lacks DNA to check it against. The CDR3 extends over 13 amino acids. Germline V gene lookup returns CDR1 SGDLS and CDR2 YYNGEE. CDR3 residues: CASSYGGYNEQFF.

The chain employs TRBV2 and TRBJ2-7; checking the TCRdb D call of TRBD1 is not possible without DNA. The germline gives CDR1 SNHLY, CDR2 FYNNEI. The length of the CDR3 is 14 residues. The CDR3 protein is CASTQETGSYEQYF. The whole variable domain, filled in from reference TRBV2 and TRBJ2-7, reads EPEVTQTPSHQVTQMGQEVILRCVPISNHLYFYWYRQILGQKVEFLVSFYNNEISEKSEIFDDQFSVERPDGSNFTLKIRSTKLEDSAMYFCASTQETGSYEQYFGPGTRLTVT.

This chain uses TRBV29-1 with TRBJ2-1. The CDR3 is 14 residues long. Looked up from germline, CDR1 is SQVTM and CDR2 is ANQGSEA. The CDR3 loop is CSVGEGGAYNEQFF.

The chain has TRBV12-3 or TRBV12-4 and TRBJ1-5; without DNA, the TCRdb call of TRBD1 cannot be checked. The CDR3 is 16 amino acids. The CDR3 sequence: CASSPDQGYSNQPQHF.

The chain combines TRBV5-1 with TRBJ2-4; TCRdb reports TRBD2, a call that lacks DNA to check it against. The CDR3 consists of 16 residues. CDR1 is SGHRS, CDR2 YFSETQ, per germline. The CDR3 is CASSPSGGLAKNIQYF.

The chain employs TRBV10-3 and TRBJ1-5; TCRdb returns TRBD1, unconfirmable since there is no DNA. The CDR3 is 14 amino acids. Germline V gene data show CDR1 as ENHRY and CDR2 as SYGVKD. CDR3 in amino acids: CAINSQGGNQPQHF.

This rearrangement joins TRBV12-3 or TRBV12-4 to TRBJ2-7; TCRdb lists TRBD1, though no DNA is available to test this call. This CDR3 comprises 13 residues. CDR3: CASSRAGAYEQYF.

This chain uses TRBV7-3 with TRBJ2-6; TCRdb's D call of TRBD1 is untestable without DNA. CDR3 length: 17 amino acids. The V gene's germline CDR1 is SGHTA and CDR2 FQGTGA. CDR3 sequence: CASSFRTGQSGANVLTF.

The V call is TRBV10-3, the J call TRBJ2-7. The germline gives CDR1 ENHRY, CDR2 SYGVKD. The CDR3 consists of 12 residues. CDR3: CAIGGTADEQYF.

The chain carries TRBV5-1 and TRBJ2-5; TCRdb names TRBD1, which stays unverified in the absence of DNA. The CDR3 has 15 residues. The germline CDR1 and CDR2 sequences are SGHRS and YFSETQ. CDR3 region: CASSLGQDGQETQYF.

This chain joins TRBV20-1 and TRBJ2-7. This CDR3 region has 14 residues. CDR1 and CDR2 from the germline V gene are DFQATT and SNEGSKA (reference sequence). The chain's CDR3 is CSASGSGSSYEQYF.

V is TRBV25-1 and J is TRBJ1-2; TCRdb picks TRBD1, but there is no DNA to check that call. CDR1 and CDR2 from the germline V gene are MGHDK and SYGVNS. This CDR3 is built from 16 residues. CDR3 residues: CASSESGAGGYYGYTF.

This rearrangement joins TRBV20-1 to TRBJ1-2; without DNA, the TCRdb call of TRBD1 cannot be checked. The V gene's germline CDR1 is DFQATT and CDR2 SNEGSKA (reference sequence). The CDR3 covers 14 residues. The CDR3: CSAQDSGGNYGYTF.